These 7 T cell receptor beta chains were sequenced from one sample in a study of blood T cell repertoires in COVID-19. Assay: immunoSEQ multiplex PCR; the TCRdb copy retains only in-frame clones and omits some. The profile shows 200,000 to 250,000 clones, approximately 82% of them singletons. The sequenced sample consisted of PBMCs or T cells enriched from blood (not recorded which). These receptors originate from a man aged 35 to 55 who had recovered from COVID-19.

The chain joins TRBV5-1 to TRBJ1-4; 7 bases fit TRBD1. The V gene's germline CDR1 is SGHRS and CDR2 YFSETQ. Losses at the gene ends were 3 bases for V and 0 bases for J; bases not matched to a gene: 2. This CDR3 spans 15 amino acids. As DNA, the CDR3 is TGCGCCAGCAGCTGGGACAGTGCAACTAATGAAAAACTGTTTTTT. Amino acids: CASSWDSATNEKLFF.

The chain uses TRBV28 and TRBJ1-5, with a possible D match to TRBD1 (6 bases). Trimming shortened V by 5 bases and J by 4 bases, and 12 bases separated the two germline ends. The CDR3 loop spans 14 amino acids. Per germline, CDR1 MDHEN and CDR2 SYDVKM. CDR3 protein: CASSEDRANQPQHF. The CDR3 region has the DNA TGTGCCAGCAGTGAGGACAGAGCTAATCAGCCCCAGCATTTT.

This chain links TRBV11-2 with TRBJ1-5, with 7 bases identical to TRBD1. Germline V gives CDR1 SGHAT, CDR2 FQNNGV. J lost 6 bases, V lost 1 base, and 6 bases had no gene match. This CDR3 is 15 amino acids long. Written as DNA, the CDR3 is TGTGCCAGCAGCTTAGCCCCAGGGGGGACTCAGCCCCAGCATTTT. Translation gives CASSLAPGGTQPQHF.

DNA for the CDR3: TGTGCCAGCAGTTTGGCGTTTCAACAGGGTGACGGCGAGCAGTACTTC. As protein: CASSLAFQQGDGEQYF. J is TRBJ2-7 and V is TRBV28; D is perhaps TRBD1 (6 bases). Germline-derived CDR1 and CDR2 are MDHEN and SYDVKM. The CDR3 loop spans 16 amino acids. Deletions cut 3 bases from V and 6 bases from J, with 21 bases between.

J is TRBJ1-2 and V is TRBV28; D remains ambiguous. This CDR3 has 13 amino acids. V dropped 5 bases and J dropped 7 bases, with 14 bases sitting between them. Germline CDR1 and CDR2: MDHEN and SYDVKM. In DNA form, the CDR3 reads TGTGCCAGCAGTCCCTCGGGGTTCCTTGGCTACACCTTC. This translates into CASSPSGFLGYTF.

This clone was counted between two and nine times. The V call is TRBV11-2, the J call TRBJ1-6; 7 bases map to TRBD1. Germline values: CDR1 SGHAT, CDR2 FQNNGV. This CDR3 is built from 16 residues. After removal of 4 bases from V and 9 bases from J, the junction contained 12 bases not matched to a gene. The CDR3 sequence: CASSSAHQSGGSPLHF. The DNA of the CDR3 is TGTGCCAGCAGCTCCGCTCACCAATCAGGGGGTTCACCCCTCCACTTT.

A few counts support this clone. The chain recombines TRBV28 with TRBJ1-5; D might be TRBD1 (5 bases). Germline V gene lookup returns CDR1 MDHEN and CDR2 SYDVKM. Between the trimmed V and J ends, which lost 2 bases and 0 bases, there was a span of 14 bases. The CDR3 totals 17 residues. The CDR3 nucleotides are TGTGCCAGCAGTTTAATCGACCAGGGATATAGCAATCAGCCCCAGCATTTT. This translates into CASSLIDQGYSNQPQHF.